This TCR beta chain was recovered during a study of blood T cell repertoires in COVID-19. TCRdb's copy holds only in-frame clones and misses some; the assay was immunoSEQ multiplex PCR. This repertoire shows fewer than 150,000 clones, more than 80% found once; its top ten account for 5.5% to 7%. This CDR3 spans 19 amino acids. Germline CDR1 is SEHNR and CDR2 is FQNEAQ (reference sequence). V was clipped by 4 bases and J by 2 bases; unmatched bases: 14. The rearrangement uses TRBV7-9 and TRBJ2-7, with 13 bases fitting TRBD2. This TCR came from a human donor in a cohort sampled during active COVID-19. The sequenced sample was peripheral blood. DNA for the CDR3: TGTGCCAGCAGCTCCGGACTAGCGGGGGCCCAAGGTCCCCCCTACGAGCAGTACTTC. It yields the protein CASSSGLAGAQGPPYEQYF. The whole variable domain, remainder taken from reference TRBV7-9 and TRBJ2-7, is DTGVSQNPRHKITKRGQNVTFRCDPISEHNRLYWYRQTLGQGPEFLTYFQNEAQLEKSRLLSDRFSAERPKGSFSTLEIQRTEQGDSAMYLCASSSGLAGAQGPPYEQYFGPGTRLTVT.